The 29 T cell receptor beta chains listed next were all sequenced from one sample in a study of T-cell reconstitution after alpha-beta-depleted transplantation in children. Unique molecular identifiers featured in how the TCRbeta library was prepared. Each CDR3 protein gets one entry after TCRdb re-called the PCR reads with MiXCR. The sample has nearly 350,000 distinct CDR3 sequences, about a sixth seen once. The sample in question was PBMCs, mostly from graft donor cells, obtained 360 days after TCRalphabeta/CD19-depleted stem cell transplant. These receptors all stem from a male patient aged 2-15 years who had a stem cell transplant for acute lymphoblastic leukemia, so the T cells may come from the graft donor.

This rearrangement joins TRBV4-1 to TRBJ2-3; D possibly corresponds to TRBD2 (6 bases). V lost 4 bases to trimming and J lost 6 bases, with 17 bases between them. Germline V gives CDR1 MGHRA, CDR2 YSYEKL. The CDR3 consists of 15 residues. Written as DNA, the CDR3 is TGCGCCAGCAGCCCACCTTGGGACCGGGGGGATACGCAGTATTTT. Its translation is CASSPPWDRGDTQYF.

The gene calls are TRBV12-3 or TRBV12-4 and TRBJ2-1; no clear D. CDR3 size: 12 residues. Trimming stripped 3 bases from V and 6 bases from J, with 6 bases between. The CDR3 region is CASSFSLNEQFF. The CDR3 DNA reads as TGTGCCAGCAGTTTTTCGCTCAATGAGCAGTTCTTC.

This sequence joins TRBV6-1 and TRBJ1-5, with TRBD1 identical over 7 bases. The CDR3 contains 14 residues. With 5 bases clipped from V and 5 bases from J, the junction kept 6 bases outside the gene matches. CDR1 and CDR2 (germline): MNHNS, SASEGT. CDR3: CASSRRGRDQPQHF. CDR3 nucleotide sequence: TGTGCCAGCAGTAGAAGGGGGCGAGATCAGCCCCAGCATTTT.

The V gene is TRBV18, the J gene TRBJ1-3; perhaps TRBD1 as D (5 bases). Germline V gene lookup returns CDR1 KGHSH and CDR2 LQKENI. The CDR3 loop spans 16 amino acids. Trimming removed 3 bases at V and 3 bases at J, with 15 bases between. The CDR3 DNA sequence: TGTGCCAGCTCACCCATCAGGGTTAACGGTGGAAACACCATATATTTT. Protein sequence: CASSPIRVNGGNTIYF.

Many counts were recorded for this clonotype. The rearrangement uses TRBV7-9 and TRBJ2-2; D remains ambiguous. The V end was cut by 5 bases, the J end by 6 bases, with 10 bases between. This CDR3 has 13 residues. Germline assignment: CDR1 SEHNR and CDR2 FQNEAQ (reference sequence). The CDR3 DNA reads TGTGCCAGCAGCCCACCAGGCGCCGGGGAGCTGTTTTTT. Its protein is CASSPPGAGELFF.

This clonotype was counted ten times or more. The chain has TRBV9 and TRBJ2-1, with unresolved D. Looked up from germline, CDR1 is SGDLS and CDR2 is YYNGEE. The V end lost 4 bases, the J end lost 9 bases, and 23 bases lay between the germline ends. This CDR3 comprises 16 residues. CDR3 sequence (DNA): TGTGCCAGCAGCCCAAGTTTAGGCTACCATCTGGGTGAGCAGTTCTTC. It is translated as CASSPSLGYHLGEQFF.

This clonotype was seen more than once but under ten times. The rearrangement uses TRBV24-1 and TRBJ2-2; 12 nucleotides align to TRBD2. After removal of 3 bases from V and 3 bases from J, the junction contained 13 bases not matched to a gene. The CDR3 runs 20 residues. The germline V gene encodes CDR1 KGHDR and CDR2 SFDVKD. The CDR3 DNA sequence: TGTGCCACCAGTGATCCATGGACTAGCGGGACCCTTACTGACACCGGGGAGCTGTTTTTT. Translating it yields CATSDPWTSGTLTDTGELFF.

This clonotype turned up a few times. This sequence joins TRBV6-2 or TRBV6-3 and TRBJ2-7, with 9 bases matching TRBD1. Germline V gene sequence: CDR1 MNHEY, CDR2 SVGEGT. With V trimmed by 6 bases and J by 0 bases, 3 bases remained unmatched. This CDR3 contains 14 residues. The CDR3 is CASRETGGSYEQYF. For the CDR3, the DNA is TGTGCCAGCAGGGAGACAGGGGGCTCCTACGAGCAGTACTTC.

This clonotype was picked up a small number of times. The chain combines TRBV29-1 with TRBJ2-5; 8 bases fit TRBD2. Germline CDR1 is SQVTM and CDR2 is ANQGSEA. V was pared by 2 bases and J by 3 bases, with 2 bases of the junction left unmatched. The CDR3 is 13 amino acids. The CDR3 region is CSVELTSEETQYF. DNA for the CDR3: TGCAGCGTTGAACTGACTAGCGAAGAGACCCAGTACTTC.

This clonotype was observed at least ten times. The CDR3 region is CASSKESARQETQYF. In nucleotides, the CDR3 is TGTGCCAGCAGCAAGGAATCTGCCCGTCAAGAGACCCAGTACTTC. The rearrangement joins TRBV12-3 or TRBV12-4 to TRBJ2-5; D call uncertain. V was pared by 6 bases and J by 2 bases, with 16 bases between. This CDR3 has 15 residues.

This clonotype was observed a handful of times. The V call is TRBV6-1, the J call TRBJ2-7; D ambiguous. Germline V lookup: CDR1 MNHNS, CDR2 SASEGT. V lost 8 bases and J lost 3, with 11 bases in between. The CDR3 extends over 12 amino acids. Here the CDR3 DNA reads TGTGCCAGCTTTGACCCGGGCTACGAGCAGTACTTC. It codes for CASFDPGYEQYF.

In nucleotides, the CDR3 is TGTGCCAGCAGCGTAGTGGGTGCTGGGGCCAACGTCCTGACTTTC. It codes for CASSVVGAGANVLTF. The genes are TRBV9 and TRBJ2-6, with no clear D. This CDR3 is built from 15 residues. Germline V gives CDR1 SGDLS, CDR2 YYNGEE. The V end was cut by 0 bases, the J end by 2 bases, with 6 bases between.

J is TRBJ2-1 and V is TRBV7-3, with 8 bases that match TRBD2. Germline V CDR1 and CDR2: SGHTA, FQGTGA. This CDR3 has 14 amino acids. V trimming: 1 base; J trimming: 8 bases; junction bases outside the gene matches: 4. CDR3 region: CASSLRAGVDEQFF. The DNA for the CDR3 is TGTGCCAGCAGCTTAAGAGCGGGAGTTGATGAGCAGTTCTTC.

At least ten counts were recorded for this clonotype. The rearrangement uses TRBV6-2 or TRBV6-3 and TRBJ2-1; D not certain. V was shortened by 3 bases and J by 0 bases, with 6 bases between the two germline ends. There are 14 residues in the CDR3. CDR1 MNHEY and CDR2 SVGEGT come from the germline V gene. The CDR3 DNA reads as TGTGCCAGCAGTTATAGGAGCTCCTACAATGAGCAGTTCTTC. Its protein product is CASSYRSSYNEQFF.

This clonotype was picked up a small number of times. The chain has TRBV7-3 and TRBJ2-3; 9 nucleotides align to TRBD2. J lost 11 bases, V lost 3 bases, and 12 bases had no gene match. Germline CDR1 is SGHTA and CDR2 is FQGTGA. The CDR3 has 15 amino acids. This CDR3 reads CASSLASGTFAMQYF. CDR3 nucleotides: TGTGCCAGCAGCTTGGCTAGCGGGACTTTCGCGATGCAGTATTTT.

The CDR3 sequence: CASSLVPRGPLAGANVLTF. The DNA of the CDR3 is TGTGCCAGCAGCTTAGTACCCAGGGGACCTCTGGCTGGGGCCAACGTCCTGACTTTC. The chain couples TRBV7-6 to TRBJ2-6, with a possible D match to TRBD1 (6 bases). Trimming removed 1 base from V and 2 bases from J, with 18 bases in between. This CDR3 is 19 amino acids long. Germline CDR1 and CDR2: SGHVS and FNYEAQ. Variable domain in full (rest from reference TRBV7-6 and TRBJ2-6): GAGVSQSPRYKVTKRGQDVALRCDPISGHVSLYWYRQALGQGPEFLTYFNYEAQQDKSGLPNDRFSAERPEGSISTLTIQRTEQRDSAMYRCASSLVPRGPLAGANVLTFGAGSRLTVL.

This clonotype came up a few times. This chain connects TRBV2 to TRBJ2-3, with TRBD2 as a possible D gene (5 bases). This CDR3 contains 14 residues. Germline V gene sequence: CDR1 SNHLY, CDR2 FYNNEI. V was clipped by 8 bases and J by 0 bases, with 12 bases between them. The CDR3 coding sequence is TGTGCCAGCGAAAGAGGCGGGAGCACAGATACGCAGTATTTT. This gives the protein CASERGGSTDTQYF.

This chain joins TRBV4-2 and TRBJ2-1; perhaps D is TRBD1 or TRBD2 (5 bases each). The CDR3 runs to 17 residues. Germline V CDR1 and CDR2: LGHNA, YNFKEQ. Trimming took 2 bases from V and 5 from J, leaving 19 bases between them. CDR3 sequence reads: CASSQWERGAVNNEQFF. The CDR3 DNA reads TGTGCCAGCAGCCAATGGGAGAGGGGAGCGGTTAACAATGAGCAGTTCTTC.

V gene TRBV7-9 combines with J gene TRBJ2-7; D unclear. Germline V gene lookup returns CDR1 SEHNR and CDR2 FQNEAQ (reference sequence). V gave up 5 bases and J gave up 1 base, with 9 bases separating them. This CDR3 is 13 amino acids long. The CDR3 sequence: CASSPVLSYEQYF. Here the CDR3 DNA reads TGTGCCAGCAGCCCGGTGCTTTCCTACGAGCAGTACTTC.

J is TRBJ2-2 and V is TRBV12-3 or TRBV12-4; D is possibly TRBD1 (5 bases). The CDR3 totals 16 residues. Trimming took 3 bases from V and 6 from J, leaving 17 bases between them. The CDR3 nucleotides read TGTGCCAGCAGTTTCTCTACGGTCGAAGGGGCCGGGGAGCTGTTTTTT. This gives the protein CASSFSTVEGAGELFF.

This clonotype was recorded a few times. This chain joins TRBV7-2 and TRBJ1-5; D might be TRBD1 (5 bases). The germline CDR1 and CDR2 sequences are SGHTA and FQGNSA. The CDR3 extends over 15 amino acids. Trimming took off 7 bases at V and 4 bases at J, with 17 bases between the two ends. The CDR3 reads CASTQSGGRNQPQHF. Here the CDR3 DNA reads TGTGCCAGCACCCAGTCGGGGGGGAGGAATCAGCCCCAGCATTTT.

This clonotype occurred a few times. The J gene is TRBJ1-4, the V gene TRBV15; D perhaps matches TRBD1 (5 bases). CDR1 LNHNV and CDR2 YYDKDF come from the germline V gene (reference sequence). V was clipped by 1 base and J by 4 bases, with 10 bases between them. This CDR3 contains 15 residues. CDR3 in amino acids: CATSRGDSRNEKLFF. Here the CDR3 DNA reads TGTGCCACCAGCAGAGGAGACAGCCGTAATGAAAAACTGTTTTTT. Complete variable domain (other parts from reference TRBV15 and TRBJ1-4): DAMVIQNPRYQVTQFGKPVTLSCSQTLNHNVMYWYQQKSSQAPKLLFHYYDKDFNNEADTPDNFQSRRPNTSFCFLDIRSPGLGDTAMYLCATSRGDSRNEKLFFGSGTQLSVL.

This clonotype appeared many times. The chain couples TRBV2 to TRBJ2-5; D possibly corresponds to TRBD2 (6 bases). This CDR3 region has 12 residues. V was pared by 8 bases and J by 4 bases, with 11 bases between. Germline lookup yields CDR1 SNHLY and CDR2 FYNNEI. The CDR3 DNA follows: TGTGCCAGCGGGAGGAGTCGAGAGACCCAGTACTTC. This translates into CASGRSRETQYF. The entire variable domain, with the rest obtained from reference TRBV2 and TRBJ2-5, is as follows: EPEVTQTPSHQVTQMGQEVILRCVPISNHLYFYWYRQILGQKVEFLVSFYNNEISEKSEIFDDQFSVERPDGSNFTLKIRSTKLEDSAMYFCASGRSRETQYFGPGTRLLVL.

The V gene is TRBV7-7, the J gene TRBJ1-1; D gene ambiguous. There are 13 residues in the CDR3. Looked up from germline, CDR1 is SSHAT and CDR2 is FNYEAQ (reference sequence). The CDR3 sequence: CASKPFAKTEAFF. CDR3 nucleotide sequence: TGTGCTTCGAAACCATTTGCCAAGACAGAAGCTTTCTTT. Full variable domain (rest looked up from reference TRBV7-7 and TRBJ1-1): GAGVSQSPRYKVTKRGQDVTLRCDPISSHATLYWYQQALGQGPEFLTYFNYEAQPDKSGLPSDRFSAERPEGSISTLTIQRTEQRDSAMYRCASKPFAKTEAFFGQGTRLTVV.

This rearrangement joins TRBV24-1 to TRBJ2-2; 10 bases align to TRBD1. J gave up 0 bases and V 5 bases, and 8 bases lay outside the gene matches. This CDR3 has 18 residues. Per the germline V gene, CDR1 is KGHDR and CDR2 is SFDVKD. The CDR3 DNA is TGTGCCACCAGTGCCCTGGAGGGACAGGGGACGAACACCGGGGAGCTGTTTTTT. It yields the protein CATSALEGQGTNTGELFF.

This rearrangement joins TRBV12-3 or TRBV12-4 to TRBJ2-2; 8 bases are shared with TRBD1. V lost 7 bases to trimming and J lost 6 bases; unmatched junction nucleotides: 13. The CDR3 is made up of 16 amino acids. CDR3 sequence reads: CASTIRTGWGAGELFF. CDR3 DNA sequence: TGTGCCAGCACAATCAGGACAGGGTGGGGTGCCGGGGAGCTGTTTTTT.

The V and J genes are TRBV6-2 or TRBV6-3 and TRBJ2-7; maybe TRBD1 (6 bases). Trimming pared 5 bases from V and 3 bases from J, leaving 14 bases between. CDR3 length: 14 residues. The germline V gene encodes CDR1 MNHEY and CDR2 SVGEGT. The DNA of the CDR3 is TGTGCCAGCAGTCGTACAGGGCCGGGCTACGAGCAGTACTTC. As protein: CASSRTGPGYEQYF.

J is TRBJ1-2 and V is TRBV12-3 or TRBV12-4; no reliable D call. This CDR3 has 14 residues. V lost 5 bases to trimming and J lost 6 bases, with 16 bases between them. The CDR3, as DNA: TGTGCCAGCAGTCCCGCCGGGAGACCGCATGGCTACACCTTC. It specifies CASSPAGRPHGYTF.

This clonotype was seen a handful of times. CDR3 in amino acids: CASIREGGLYNEQFF. CDR3 nucleotide sequence: TGTGCCAGCATCCGTGAAGGGGGGCTCTACAATGAGCAGTTCTTC. The rearrangement links TRBV12-3 or TRBV12-4 to TRBJ2-1; D is perhaps TRBD1 or TRBD2 (6 bases each). The CDR3 has 15 amino acids. Trimming pared 7 bases from V and 3 bases from J, leaving 16 bases between.